This T cell receptor (beta chain) was profiled in a study of blood T cell repertoires in COVID-19. Study context: Acute and convalescent COVID-19 specimens originated in the United States, Italy and Spain. T cells, B-cell-depleted T cells, or PBMCs supplied cDNA or gDNA.

The V and J ends lost 6 bases and 8 bases respectively, with 13 bases between them. The length of the CDR3 is 12 residues. CDR1 and CDR2 from the germline V gene are MNHEY and SVGEGT. Original processing methods: Amplified reference gene primers provided the basis for estimating nucleated cell counts. Method: immunoSEQ multiplex PCR; TCRdb's copy keeps in-frame clones and lacks some. Clone size and V and J calls were adopted from that table, with D and trimming inferred from the DNA. The sample shows about 240,000 clones, 82% of them seen only once. The chain uses TRBV6-2 or TRBV6-3 and TRBJ1-2, with a weak D call TRBD1 (6 bases). The origin of this receptor is a woman in her sixties with active or convalescent COVID-19. The sample consisted of peripheral blood. CDR3 in amino acids: CASSRQVEGYTF. For the CDR3, the DNA is TGTGCCAGCAGCCGACAGGTGGAGGGCTACACCTTC.